The next 30 T cell receptor beta chains were all read from a single sample in a study of blood T cell repertoires in COVID-19. Here immunoSEQ multiplex PCR was the method, and the copy in TCRdb shows in-frame clones only, minus some. This table has roughly 440,000 clones, around 88% appearing once. Sequenced: peripheral blood. The receptors shown here come from a woman aged 45-65 years with COVID-19, enrolled during active disease.

This clone came up once. The chain employs TRBV3-1 (or the pseudogene TRBV3-2) and TRBJ1-4; D is ambiguous. The CDR3 runs to 15 residues. The germline CDR1 and CDR2 sequences are LGHDT and YNNKEL (reference sequence). The V and J ends lost 0 bases and 8 bases respectively, with 13 bases between them. The CDR3 sequence: CASSQDTAVYEKLFF. CDR3 in DNA: TGTGCCAGCAGCCAAGATACGGCGGTATACGAAAAACTGTTTTTT.

In nucleotides, the CDR3 is TGTGCCAGCTCACCGAACCGGGCCGCGGGGGAAAAACTGTTTTTT. Its protein is CASSPNRAAGEKLFF. J is TRBJ1-4 and V is TRBV18; D not resolved. Looked up from germline, CDR1 is KGHSH and CDR2 is LQKENI. The CDR3 consists of 15 residues. Trimming removed 3 bases at V and 8 bases at J, with 16 bases between.

This chain uses TRBV28 with TRBJ1-2, with 7 bases lining up with TRBD1. Germline CDR1 MDHEN, CDR2 SYDVKM. The CDR3 totals 13 residues. After removal of 6 bases from V and 6 bases from J, the junction contained 7 bases not matched to a gene. CDR3 DNA: TGTGCCAGCAGCCGACCCGGACAGGATGGCTACACCTTC. Translation gives CASSRPGQDGYTF.

This chain uses TRBV19 with TRBJ1-3; D is possibly TRBD1 (6 bases). The CDR3 runs 15 residues. The V and J ends lost 9 bases and 3 bases respectively, with 18 bases between them. CDR1 is LNHDA, CDR2 SQIVND, per germline (reference sequence). The CDR3 loop is CASRGSGDGGNTIYF. CDR3 nucleotides: TGTGCCAGCCGCGGTTCAGGGGACGGTGGAAACACCATATATTTT.

The chain is built from TRBV6-5 and TRBJ1-1; D is possibly TRBD1 (6 bases). With 8 bases removed from V and 3 bases from J, the gap between germline ends came to 13 bases. This CDR3 is 13 amino acids long. The germline CDR1 and CDR2 sequences are MNHEY and SVGAGI. The CDR3 here is CASGGSFYTEAFF. CDR3 nucleotides: TGTGCCAGCGGGGGCAGTTTCTACACTGAAGCTTTCTTT.

This clone occurred a few times. The rearrangement joins TRBV9 to TRBJ1-4; D remains ambiguous. V was cut by 5 bases and J by 8 bases, with 19 bases left in between. Looked up from germline, CDR1 is SGDLS and CDR2 is YYNGEE. This CDR3 contains 15 residues. This CDR3 is CASSVGMTGGEKLFF. CDR3 in DNA: TGTGCCAGCAGTGTCGGTATGACGGGAGGGGAAAAACTGTTTTTT.

In DNA, the CDR3 is TGTGCTAGTGGCGACAGCTATAGCAATCAGCCCCAGCATTTT. Its protein product is CASGDSYSNQPQHF. This chain connects TRBV12-5 to TRBJ1-5; the D gene is possibly TRBD1 (5 bases). Per germline, CDR1 LGHNT and CDR2 FRNRAP. The CDR3 length is 14 residues. Trimming shortened V by 6 bases and J by 0 bases, and 9 bases separated the two germline ends.

The chain recombines TRBV30 with TRBJ1-1, with 9 bases matching TRBD1. With V trimmed by 3 bases and J by 10 bases, 6 bases remained unmatched. The germline CDR1 and CDR2 sequences are GTSNPN and SVGIG (reference sequence). The CDR3 spans 12 residues. In DNA form, the CDR3 reads TGTGCCTGGAGCCGGGACAGGGCGGTAGCTTTCTTT. Residues: CAWSRDRAVAFF.

This chain uses TRBV18 with TRBJ1-2; 9 nucleotides line up with TRBD1. The CDR3 runs 13 residues. Germline assignment: CDR1 KGHSH and CDR2 LQKENI. V shed 6 bases, J shed 6 bases, and the junction held 5 bases outside the gene matches. The CDR3 bases are TGTGCCAGCTCGGGACAGGGAGACGATGGCTACACCTTC. This codes for CASSGQGDDGYTF.

V is TRBV10-1 and J is TRBJ2-1; D may be TRBD2 (6 bases). Germline assignment: CDR1 WNHNN and CDR2 SYGVQD (reference sequence). V was cut by 6 bases and J by 9 bases, with 15 bases left in between. There are 13 residues in the CDR3. The CDR3 sequence: CASSHRGGSEQFF. For the CDR3, the DNA is TGCGCCAGCAGCCACAGAGGAGGGAGTGAGCAGTTCTTC.

The genes are TRBV5-1 and TRBJ1-1, with unresolved D. This CDR3 comprises 13 residues. Germline V gene data show CDR1 as SGHRS and CDR2 as YFSETQ. V was cut by 0 bases and J by 8 bases, with 11 bases left in between. The CDR3 DNA reads as TGCGCCAGCAGCTTGGCCTCTGTACAGGAAGCTTTCTTT. It yields the protein CASSLASVQEAFF.

V usage is TRBV5-1 and J usage is TRBJ2-7; 7 bases agree with TRBD1. Looked up from germline, CDR1 is SGHRS and CDR2 is YFSETQ. V shed 3 bases, J shed 1 base, and the junction held 10 bases outside the gene matches. This CDR3 has 16 residues. Written as DNA, the CDR3 is TGCGCCAGCAGCTCTGCGCCCGGGACAGATTCCTACGAGCAGTACTTC. Amino acid sequence: CASSSAPGTDSYEQYF.

The chain links TRBV5-3 to TRBJ2-3; TRBD1 matches at 10 bases. TRBV5-3 is placed among ORFs of uncertain function. The CDR3 length is 18 residues. V lost 0 bases to trimming and J lost 5 bases; unmatched junction nucleotides: 12. For the CDR3, the DNA is TGTGCCAGAAGCTTGGCCCCTACGACAGGGGGCTTCGAAGATACGCAGTATTTT. Translation gives CARSLAPTTGGFEDTQYF.

This sequence joins TRBV2 and TRBJ1-2, with 7 bases fitting TRBD1. The V and J ends lost 0 bases and 4 bases, in that order; junction bases with no gene match: 5. This CDR3 has 15 amino acids. CDR1 and CDR2 from the germline V gene are SNHLY and FYNNEI. The CDR3 sequence: CASSEAWTGLYGYTF. The CDR3 DNA sequence: TGTGCCAGCAGTGAAGCCTGGACAGGACTCTATGGCTACACCTTC.

The V call is TRBV5-4, the J call TRBJ1-2; 10 bases are a match to TRBD1. The CDR3 runs to 14 residues. Germline CDR1 reads SGHNT; CDR2 reads YYREEE (reference sequence). The ends lost 4 bases at V and 7 bases at J; junction bases unmatched: 7. The CDR3 sequence: CASSPRQGAFGYTF. Written as DNA, the CDR3 is TGTGCCAGCAGCCCCCGACAGGGGGCCTTTGGCTACACCTTC.

The chain has TRBV28 and TRBJ1-4; D not resolved. Germline CDR1 reads MDHEN; CDR2 reads SYDVKM. Trimming left V 1 base short and J 4 bases short, with 10 bases between. CDR3 length equals 15 residues. The CDR3 sequence: CASSLSPVLNEKLFF. The CDR3, as DNA: TGTGCCAGCAGTTTATCGCCGGTTCTTAATGAAAAACTGTTTTTT.

This clone was detected once. The V and J genes are TRBV27 and TRBJ1-1, with D possibly TRBD1 on 5 matching bases. The CDR3 spans 12 residues. From germline, CDR1 is MNHEY and CDR2 SMNVEV (reference sequence). Trimming removed 6 bases from V and 5 bases from J, with 10 bases in between. This CDR3 is CASRWGETEAFF. The CDR3, as DNA: TGTGCCAGCAGATGGGGCGAAACTGAAGCTTTCTTT.

The CDR3 is CASSLGDTYNSPLHF. The CDR3 nucleotides are TGCGCCAGCAGCTTGGGAGACACCTATAATTCACCCCTCCACTTT. This chain links TRBV5-1 with TRBJ1-6; D call uncertain. The V and J ends lost 0 bases and 2 bases respectively, with 6 bases between them. CDR1 and CDR2 (germline): SGHRS, YFSETQ. The CDR3 spans 15 residues.

This clone was found once. J is TRBJ1-1 and V is TRBV7-3; D not certain. V lost 4 bases and J lost 4, with 10 bases in between. The length of the CDR3 is 13 residues. Germline V gene lookup returns CDR1 SGHTA and CDR2 FQGTGA. CDR3 in DNA: TGTGCCAGCAGCTATGCCGGAGCCACTGAAGCTTTCTTT. Translating it yields CASSYAGATEAFF.

This chain links TRBV5-1 with TRBJ1-1, with D possibly being TRBD1 (6 bases). Trimming stripped 4 bases from V and 2 bases from J, with 12 bases between. CDR1 and CDR2 (germline): SGHRS, YFSETQ. The CDR3 has 14 amino acids. The CDR3 DNA sequence: TGCGCCAGCAGCGAAGGACAGACTAACACTGAAGCTTTCTTT. Translation gives CASSEGQTNTEAFF. The full variable domain, rest sourced from reference TRBV5-1 and TRBJ1-1, is KAGVTQTPRYLIKTRGQQVTLSCSPISGHRSVSWYQQTPGQGLQFLFEYFSETQRNKGNFPGRFSGRQFSNSRSEMNVSTLELGDSALYLCASSEGQTNTEAFFGQGTRLTVV.

This chain joins TRBV10-3 and TRBJ1-2; 8 bases are a match to TRBD1. J gave up 6 bases and V 4 bases, and 7 bases lay outside the gene matches. This CDR3 spans 14 amino acids. Germline V gene lookup returns CDR1 ENHRY and CDR2 SYGVKD. The CDR3 coding sequence is TGTGCCATCAGTGCTACACAGGGGGAAGATGGCTACACCTTC. It specifies CAISATQGEDGYTF.

This chain connects TRBV13 to TRBJ2-7; no firm D call. Per germline, CDR1 PRHDT and CDR2 FYEKMQ (reference sequence). Trimming took off 7 bases at V and 2 bases at J, with 12 bases between the two ends. The CDR3 loop spans 13 amino acids. The CDR3 nucleotides read TGTGCCAGCAAGCCGAGTCTTGCCTACGAGCAGTACTTC. Residues: CASKPSLAYEQYF.

The chain combines TRBV5-1 with TRBJ1-2; D possibly corresponds to TRBD1 (5 bases). This CDR3 region has 13 residues. Germline V CDR1 and CDR2: SGHRS, YFSETQ. V lost 1 base to trimming and J lost 8 bases, with 12 bases between them. The CDR3 loop is CASSLSQGRGYTF. CDR3 nucleotide sequence: TGCGCCAGCAGCTTGAGTCAGGGTAGGGGCTACACCTTC.

The chain combines TRBV11-2 with TRBJ1-1; TRBD1 agrees at 7 bases. Germline CDR1 is SGHAT and CDR2 is FQNNGV. The CDR3 loop spans 15 amino acids. V was pared by 0 bases and J by 4 bases, with 5 bases of the junction left unmatched. The CDR3 here is CASSLDTAGGTEAFF. CDR3 bases: TGTGCCAGCAGCTTAGATACCGCAGGGGGCACTGAAGCTTTCTTT.

The V and J genes are TRBV28 and TRBJ2-1; 10 bases are shared with TRBD2. CDR1 is MDHEN and CDR2 is SYDVKM in the germline V gene. V lost 3 bases, J lost 9 bases, and 11 bases stayed unmatched. The CDR3 extends over 16 amino acids. CDR3 protein: CASSFSGGSLFTEQFF. The CDR3 nucleotides read TGTGCCAGCAGTTTTAGCGGGGGGAGTCTTTTCACTGAGCAGTTCTTC.

This chain connects TRBV23-1 to TRBJ1-1; D not certain. TRBV23-1 is an ORF, with its function uncertain. There are 13 residues in the CDR3. Trimming removed 1 base from V and 4 bases from J, with 7 bases in between. CDR3 DNA sequence: TGCGCCAGCAGTCAATTCAGCGGCACTGAAGCTTTCTTT. Encoded protein: CASSQFSGTEAFF.

The rearrangement joins TRBV9 to TRBJ2-5; TRBD1 aligns across 8 bases. The CDR3 sequence is 17 residues long. Germline V lookup: CDR1 SGDLS, CDR2 YYNGEE. V was pared by 1 base and J by 7 bases, with 15 bases of the junction left unmatched. This CDR3 reads CASSVPTPGQVIGTQYF. The CDR3 DNA reads TGTGCCAGCAGCGTACCCACCCCGGGACAGGTTATAGGGACCCAGTACTTC.

A few counts support this clone. The chain couples TRBV10-3 to TRBJ1-5, with 7 bases fitting TRBD1. Germline CDR1 reads ENHRY; CDR2 reads SYGVKD. The V gene end was trimmed by 2 bases and the J gene end by 5 bases; junction bases not matched to a gene: 12. The CDR3 is made up of 17 amino acids. The CDR3 nucleotides are TGTGCCATCAGTGAGGGAAACAGGGGAAGGGGCCATCAGCCCCAGCATTTT. Encoded protein: CAISEGNRGRGHQPQHF.

This chain uses TRBV9 with TRBJ2-2, with 7 bases aligning to TRBD1. Losses at the gene ends were 3 bases for V and 0 bases for J; bases not matched to a gene: 8. The CDR3 has 17 residues. Looked up from germline, CDR1 is SGDLS and CDR2 is YYNGEE. The CDR3 reads CASSGLTGTANTGELFF. Written as DNA, the CDR3 is TGTGCCAGCAGCGGACTCACCGGGACAGCGAACACCGGGGAGCTGTTTTTT.

The chain employs TRBV4-1 and TRBJ2-3; maybe TRBD2 (6 bases). V was pared by 3 bases and J by 1 base, with 17 bases between. Germline values: CDR1 MGHRA, CDR2 YSYEKL. The CDR3 has 17 residues. CDR3 nucleotides: TGCGCCAGCAGCCACCCCGGGGGTCCTGCGGGCACAGATACGCAGTATTTT. It codes for CASSHPGGPAGTDTQYF.